Shown below are 28 T cell receptor beta chains from a single sample sequenced in a study of shared clonotypes between healthy human individuals. Clones were sequenced by immunoSEQ multiplex PCR, and TCRdb holds only the in-frame ones, with some missing. The sample includes around 1,900,000 clones, about 93% of them seen just once. Naivety among CD8 cells was defined by CD45RO negativity and positive CCR7 selection, thereby excluding terminally differentiated effector memory CD45RA+ cells. Material: naive CD8+ T cells from PBMCs. Receptors originate from a man aged 18-30 years in good health. Some clones in this sample may be carry-over from other donors' samples.

About this clone itself: Other DNA sequences within the sample encode an identical CDR3. V is TRBV27 and J is TRBJ2-2; no definite D call. This CDR3 has 13 residues. Germline V gives CDR1 MNHEY, CDR2 SMNVEV (reference sequence). Deletions cut 2 bases from V and 1 base from J, with 2 bases between. CDR3 in amino acids: CASSLGNTGELFF. The CDR3 DNA reads as TGTGCCAGCAGTTTAGGGAACACCGGGGAGCTGTTTTTT.

This chain links TRBV7-9 with TRBJ1-2; 7 bases are a match to TRBD1. CDR1 is SEHNR and CDR2 is FQNEAQ in the germline V gene (reference sequence). This CDR3 has 14 amino acids. The trim removed 5 bases at V and 5 bases at J, leaving 8 bases unmatched. The CDR3 DNA sequence: TGTGCCAGCAGCCGAGGGGGCGCTCCTTATGGCTACACCTTC. It codes for CASSRGGAPYGYTF.

This clone was counted once. V gene TRBV18 combines with J gene TRBJ2-1, with D possibly being TRBD1 (5 bases). The germline V gene has CDR1 KGHSH and CDR2 LQKENI. V gave up 3 bases and J gave up 5 bases, with 14 bases separating them. The CDR3 consists of 15 residues. The CDR3 loop is CASSPSRGVHNEQFF. The CDR3 nucleotides read TGTGCCAGCTCACCCTCTAGGGGTGTCCACAATGAGCAGTTCTTC.

CDR3 nucleotide sequence: TGTGCCAGCAGCTTGTACAGGGGCCCCTACGAGCAGTACTTC. It translates to CASSLYRGPYEQYF. The chain couples TRBV5-5 to TRBJ2-7; the match to TRBD1 covers 7 bases. Germline CDR1 reads SGHKS; CDR2 reads YYEKEE (reference sequence). V lost 1 base, J lost 2 bases, and 3 bases stayed unmatched. The CDR3 extends over 14 amino acids.

The CDR3, as DNA: TGTGCCAGCAGCCGTGGGACTAGCTGGGACGAGCAGTACTTC. Encoded protein: CASSRGTSWDEQYF. The V call is TRBV28, the J call TRBJ2-7, with 9 bases identical to TRBD2. V lost 6 bases and J lost 5; bases outside the gene matches: 8. This CDR3 has 14 residues. Germline CDR1 and CDR2: MDHEN and SYDVKM.

The V and J genes are TRBV6-1 and TRBJ2-2; weak D call: TRBD1 (5 bases). The germline gives CDR1 MNHNS, CDR2 SASEGT. The CDR3 runs to 17 residues. V lost 2 bases, J lost 2 bases, and 15 bases lay in between. In nucleotides, the CDR3 is TGTGCCAGCAGTGAATATTGGGCAGGGCTAAACACCGGGGAGCTGTTTTTT. Protein product: CASSEYWAGLNTGELFF.

The table lists this clone with a count of one. The chain has TRBV27 and TRBJ1-1, with 7 bases fitting TRBD1. V gave up 8 bases and J gave up 8 bases; unmatched junction bases: 5. This CDR3 has 11 amino acids. Looked up from germline, CDR1 is MNHEY and CDR2 is SMNVEV (reference sequence). This CDR3 is CASGRTGEAFF. In DNA form, the CDR3 reads TGTGCCAGCGGACGGACAGGCGAAGCTTTCTTT.

CDR3 amino acids: CASTLFADRGIYGYTF. CDR3 DNA sequence: TGCGCCAGCACTCTTTTCGCGGACAGGGGGATCTATGGCTACACCTTC. V usage is TRBV10-1 and J usage is TRBJ1-2; 10 nucleotides agree with TRBD1. The CDR3 sequence is 16 residues long. The V and J ends lost 7 bases and 4 bases, in that order; junction bases with no gene match: 12. Germline values: CDR1 WNHNN, CDR2 SYGVQD (reference sequence).

This clone was counted once. The V gene is TRBV6-5, the J gene TRBJ2-3; no definite D call. V was clipped by 0 bases and J by 2 bases, with 9 bases between them. The germline V gene has CDR1 MNHEY and CDR2 SVGAGI. This CDR3 is built from 15 residues. This CDR3 is CASSYSETDTDTQYF. DNA of the CDR3: TGTGCCAGCAGTTACTCGGAGACGGACACAGATACGCAGTATTTT.

This chain connects TRBV4-2 to TRBJ2-1; D tentatively fits TRBD1 or TRBD2 (5 bases each). CDR1 and CDR2 (germline): LGHNA, YNFKEQ. Trimming took off 2 bases at V and 2 bases at J, with 16 bases between the two ends. The CDR3 has 17 residues. The CDR3 bases are TGTGCCAGCAGCCAACATCAACTAGTAGGGGCCTACAATGAGCAGTTCTTC. This encodes CASSQHQLVGAYNEQFF.

This clone was seen a handful of times. Other DNA variants within this sample encode the same CDR3. This sequence joins TRBV5-1 and TRBJ1-3; D is undetermined. The CDR3 has 15 residues. Germline CDR1 is SGHRS and CDR2 is YFSETQ. Trimming stripped 0 bases from V and 1 base from J, with 8 bases between. In DNA form, the CDR3 reads TGCGCCAGCAGCTTGGGGACGGATTCTGGAAACACCATATATTTT. It yields the protein CASSLGTDSGNTIYF.

As regards this clone: The identical CDR3 is also encoded by other nucleotide sequences in the sample. V is TRBV5-1 and J is TRBJ2-1; D not certain. Germline values: CDR1 SGHRS, CDR2 YFSETQ. Trimming stripped 8 bases from V and 0 bases from J, with 9 bases between. The CDR3 has 13 residues. The CDR3 here is CASSSSSYNEQFF. The CDR3, as DNA: TGCGCCAGTTCCTCGAGCTCCTACAATGAGCAGTTCTTC.

The V gene is TRBV28, the J gene TRBJ2-5, with 10 bases identical to TRBD1. Per germline, CDR1 MDHEN and CDR2 SYDVKM. V lost 4 bases to trimming and J lost 5 bases; unmatched junction nucleotides: 4. The CDR3 is made up of 14 amino acids. The CDR3 loop is CASSYDRGRETQYF. The CDR3 region has the DNA TGTGCCAGCAGTTATGACAGGGGGCGGGAGACCCAGTACTTC.

The V and J genes are TRBV5-4 and TRBJ1-2, with 9 bases matching TRBD1. CDR1 and CDR2 from the germline V gene are SGHNT and YYREEE (reference sequence). The CDR3 contains 15 residues. V was pared by 4 bases and J by 2 bases, with 6 bases of the junction left unmatched. CDR3 DNA sequence: TGTGCCAGCAGCCCTTACAGGGGGCTAAACTATGGCTACACCTTC. It encodes CASSPYRGLNYGYTF.

Points on this clone: The same CDR3 also results from other DNA sequences found in this sample. J is TRBJ2-1 and V is TRBV13; D uncertain. Germline-derived CDR1 and CDR2 are PRHDT and FYEKMQ (reference sequence). Trimming removed 1 base from V and 6 bases from J, with 4 bases in between. The CDR3 consists of 12 residues. The CDR3 DNA reads TGTGCCAGCAGCTTAGAGGGCAATGAGCAGTTCTTC. It encodes CASSLEGNEQFF.

This clone was observed once. The chain links TRBV7-9 to TRBJ1-3; 7 positions agree with TRBD1. This CDR3 contains 14 residues. The junction had 11 bases not matched to a gene; V was cut back by 7 bases and J by 8 bases. Per germline, CDR1 SEHNR and CDR2 FQNEAQ (reference sequence). CDR3 region: CASTRVDRWDTIYF. The CDR3 DNA reads as TGTGCCAGCACCCGGGTGGACAGGTGGGACACCATATATTTT.

This CDR3 is CASSAEQGTNEKLFF. Written as DNA, the CDR3 is TGTGCCAGCAGCGCAGAACAGGGGACTAATGAAAAACTGTTTTTT. This chain links TRBV9 with TRBJ1-4, with 7 bases identical to TRBD1. Germline trimming cut 3 bases from V and 2 bases from J; bases unmatched to any gene: 4. The CDR3 spans 15 residues. Germline V gene data show CDR1 as SGDLS and CDR2 as YYNGEE.

CDR3 nucleotide sequence: TGTGCCAGCGGGGGCCACACCGGCGAGCAGTACTTC. Protein sequence: CASGGHTGEQYF. The V and J genes are TRBV7-9 and TRBJ2-7; D is perhaps TRBD1 (6 bases). V lost 8 bases, J lost 6 bases, and 14 bases lay in between. The length of the CDR3 is 12 residues. Looked up from germline, CDR1 is SEHNR and CDR2 is FQNEAQ (reference sequence).

The genes are TRBV9 and TRBJ2-7, with D possibly TRBD1 on 6 matching bases. Deletions cut 3 bases from V and 0 bases from J, with 13 bases between. Germline V gives CDR1 SGDLS, CDR2 YYNGEE. The CDR3 contains 15 residues. CDR3 DNA sequence: TGTGCCAGCAGCGCCTACCAGGGGAGCTCCTACGAGCAGTACTTC. This encodes CASSAYQGSSYEQYF.

This sequence joins TRBV19 and TRBJ2-1; D is unresolved. Germline V gene sequence: CDR1 LNHDA, CDR2 SQIVND (reference sequence). V gave up 7 bases and J gave up 0 bases, with 13 bases separating them. The CDR3 sequence is 15 residues long. This CDR3 is CASTVGPSSYNEQFF. CDR3 in DNA: TGTGCCAGTACCGTAGGACCGAGCTCCTACAATGAGCAGTTCTTC. Full variable domain (missing parts from reference TRBV19 and TRBJ2-1): DGGITQSPKYLFRKEGQNVTLSCEQNLNHDAMYWYRQDPGQGLRLIYYSQIVNDFQKGDIAEGYSVSREKKESFPLTVTSAQKNPTAFYLCASTVGPSSYNEQFFGPGTRLTVL.

The chain couples TRBV28 to TRBJ2-1, with D perhaps assigned TRBD1 or TRBD2 (6 bases each). With 3 bases removed from V and 8 bases from J, the gap between germline ends came to 11 bases. The V gene's germline CDR1 is MDHEN and CDR2 SYDVKM. There are 13 residues in the CDR3. The CDR3 bases are TGTGCCAGCAGTTTTCTGGGGGGCCATGAGCAGTTCTTC. Protein product: CASSFLGGHEQFF.

The J gene is TRBJ2-7, the V gene TRBV4-3; D uncertain. The CDR3 sequence is 16 residues long. V dropped 1 base and J dropped 3 bases, with 16 bases sitting between them. Germline V gene data show CDR1 as LGHNA and CDR2 as YSLEER. CDR3 DNA sequence: TGCGCCAGCAGCCAAGTACCGGACGGAATATTCTACGAGCAGTACTTC. As protein: CASSQVPDGIFYEQYF.

The J gene is TRBJ1-4, the V gene TRBV19, with a weak D call TRBD1 (5 bases). The CDR3 covers 11 residues. V was cut by 6 bases and J by 10 bases, with 9 bases left in between. Germline CDR1 LNHDA, CDR2 SQIVND (reference sequence). The CDR3 nucleotides are TGTGCCAGTAGGACAGCCTCAAAACTGTTTTTT. Translating gives CASRTASKLFF.

The chain carries TRBV2 and TRBJ2-1; 7 bases line up with TRBD1. The V gene's germline CDR1 is SNHLY and CDR2 FYNNEI. With 10 bases clipped from V and 5 bases from J, the junction kept 14 bases outside the gene matches. This CDR3 is built from 15 residues. The CDR3 is CAIDLPGQRDNEQFF. The DNA of the CDR3 is TGTGCCATTGATCTTCCGGGACAGAGAGACAATGAGCAGTTCTTC.

The V and J genes are TRBV4-3 and TRBJ1-1; D is ambiguous. Germline CDR1 LGHNA, CDR2 YSLEER. CDR3 length: 14 residues. Between the trimmed V and J ends, which lost 0 bases and 5 bases, there was a span of 10 bases. The CDR3 region is CASSQDLWRTEAFF. CDR3 sequence (DNA): TGCGCCAGCAGCCAAGATCTTTGGAGGACTGAAGCTTTCTTT.

The V and J genes are TRBV29-1 and TRBJ2-3; TRBD2 matches at 7 bases. This CDR3 is 16 amino acids long. Trimming at V came to 4 bases and at J to 2 bases, leaving 12 bases not matched to a gene. Germline CDR1 reads SQVTM; CDR2 reads ANQGSEA. In DNA, the CDR3 is TGCAGCGTTGCATATGATAAGCGGGACTTCACAGATACGCAGTATTTT. Its translation is CSVAYDKRDFTDTQYF.

The chain recombines TRBV13 with TRBJ2-3; TRBD2 matches at 11 bases. Germline loops: CDR1 PRHDT, CDR2 FYEKMQ (reference sequence). This CDR3 region has 17 residues. The ends lost 5 bases at V and 2 bases at J; junction bases unmatched: 9. The DNA for the CDR3 is TGTGCCAGCAGCCTCCAGACTAGCGGGATGCCCACAGATACGCAGTATTTT. It translates to CASSLQTSGMPTDTQYF.

This rearrangement joins TRBV14 to TRBJ1-2, with D maybe TRBD1 (5 bases). Per germline, CDR1 SGHDN and CDR2 FVKESK. The CDR3 consists of 20 residues. V gave up 0 bases and J gave up 3 bases, with 26 bases separating them. The CDR3 nucleotides read TGTGCCAGCAGCCAAGATCATTGGGGTGAAACTGGGGGTTGGGACTATGGCTACACCTTC. This encodes CASSQDHWGETGGWDYGYTF.